A single sample is the source of the 3 T cell receptor beta chains below, sequenced in a study of T cell repertoires in cytomegalovirus infection. TCRdb independently ran MiXCR on the reads; one entry per CDR3 protein. The table has about 450,000 distinct CDR3 sequences, roughly 31% seen once. Sequencing was performed on PBMCs. The receptors were sampled from a human donor in good health (CMV status not recorded). Some clones in this sample may be carry-over from other donors' samples.

This chain's CDR3 is CASSLPGRMLYGYTF. The CDR3 nucleotides are TGTGCCAGCAGTTTACCGGGACGGATGCTCTATGGCTACACCTTC. The chain couples TRBV28 to TRBJ1-2; possibly TRBD1 for D (5 bases). CDR3 size: 15 residues. Germline-derived CDR1 and CDR2 are MDHEN and SYDVKM. V lost 2 bases to trimming and J lost 4 bases, with 14 bases between them.

This clonotype turned up a few times. The CDR3 sequence: CASSQLTGLYQETQYF. The CDR3 DNA reads as TGCGCCAGCAGCCAACTGACAGGGCTGTACCAAGAGACCCAGTACTTC. This sequence joins TRBV4-1 and TRBJ2-5, with 7 nucleotides matching TRBD1. Germline CDR1 reads MGHRA; CDR2 reads YSYEKL. Germline trimming cut 2 bases from V and 0 bases from J; bases unmatched to any gene: 6. The CDR3 spans 16 residues.

About this clonotype itself: This clone may be a read error of a much larger clone one base away. As DNA, the CDR3 is TGTGCCAGCACCCCATGGACAGCTCAGACCCTGTACTTC. It is translated as CASTPWTAQTLYF. This chain uses TRBV7-2 with TRBJ2-5; weak D call: TRBD1 (6 bases). This CDR3 spans 13 amino acids. Per the germline V gene, CDR1 is SGHTA and CDR2 is FQGNSA.